This record concerns one T cell receptor (beta chain) sequence. Its matching antigen is unknown. The data derive from a study of beta chain features in type 1 diabetes. Study-level background: The examined sorted cells totaled about 110 million across samples.

Overall study findings and caveats: Highly expressing activated T cells could be over-counted with a cDNA template. Across patients, naive, central memory and Treg TCRB repertoires exhibited apparently greater similarity than was observed across healthy donors.

Since all of the isolated RNA was reverse transcribed, expressed TCRB transcripts were what got sequenced. The data were produced by immunoSEQ multiplex PCR, yet TCRdb's version contains in-frame clones alone and is incomplete. The repertoire has 810,000 or so clones, 17% of them found once; the top ten carry 0.02% to 0.025%. Germline V gene data show CDR1 as LNHDA and CDR2 as SQIVND (reference sequence). Trimming removed 5 bases at V and 3 bases at J, with 17 bases between. The CDR3 spans 15 residues. The chain recombines TRBV19 with TRBJ2-7; D tentatively fits TRBD1 or TRBD2 (5 bases each). The origin of this receptor is a woman aged 18-29 years in good health. Sequencing used naive CD4+ T cells from blood. CDR3 coding DNA: TGTGCCAGTAGTCCCCAGGGTTTCGGGGTCTACGAGCAGTACTTC. This codes for CASSPQGFGVYEQYF.